Listed below are T cell receptor beta chains from one sample, sequenced in a study of siplizumab effects on memory and regulatory T cells. Using immunoSEQ multiplex PCR, the repertoire was profiled, and TCRdb retains in-frame clones only, with some absent. The sample yields about 100,000 clones, 75% to 95% seen once. Sequencing used CD4+ T cells sorted from blood. The origin of the receptors is a human donor in good health. Both conserved end residues are part of each CDR3. A D gene is named only where the DNA matches it firmly. Only part of the rows carry a size: once, few, many, or a class if the clone is expanded.

clone_size: NA
d_call: NA
v_call: TRBV6-5
j_call: TRBJ2-5
cdr3_aa: CASSFGGRIAREQYF
cdr3_nt: TGTGCCAGCAGTTTTGGGGGTAGGATCGCGAGGGAGCAGTACTTC

clone_size: NA
d_call: NA
v_call: TRBV4-3
j_call: TRBJ1-5
cdr3_aa: CASSQDLTGLQPQHF
cdr3_nt: TGCGCCAGCAGCCAAGATCTAACAGGGCTACAGCCCCAGCATTTT

clone_size: NA
d_call: NA
v_call: TRBV5-6
j_call: TRBJ2-5
cdr3_aa: CASSWLTGQETQYF
cdr3_nt: TGTGCCAGCAGCTGGCTTACAGGGCAAGAGACCCAGTACTTC

clone_size: NA
d_call: TRBD2
v_call: TRBV9
j_call: TRBJ2-3
cdr3_aa: CASSLRGSGGAADTQYF
cdr3_nt: TGTGCCAGCAGCCTCAGAGGTAGCGGGGGGGCCGCAGATACGCAGTATTTT

clone_size: NA
d_call: TRBD2
v_call: TRBV7-9
j_call: TRBJ2-1
cdr3_aa: CASSLGTSGAEQFF
cdr3_nt: TGTGCCAGCAGCTTAGGCACTAGCGGGGCCGAGCAGTTCTTC

clone_size: NA
d_call: NA
v_call: TRBV14
j_call: TRBJ2-7
cdr3_aa: CASSHVSGGGWAYEQYF
cdr3_nt: TGTGCCAGCAGCCATGTCTCCGGAGGGGGCTGGGCCTACGAGCAGTACTTC

clone_size: NA
d_call: NA
v_call: TRBV5-1
j_call: TRBJ2-1
cdr3_aa: CASSLIFRKWDNEQFF
cdr3_nt: TGCGCCAGCAGCTTGATCTTCCGGAAGTGGGACAATGAGCAGTTCTTC

clone_size: NA
d_call: NA
v_call: TRBV11-2
j_call: TRBJ2-5
cdr3_aa: CASSLVTSGQVAQYF
cdr3_nt: TGTGCCAGCAGCCTGGTGACTAGTGGCCAAGTCGCCCAGTACTTC

clone_size: NA
d_call: NA
v_call: TRBV7-3
j_call: TRBJ2-2
cdr3_aa: CASSPLDSFTGELFF
cdr3_nt: TGTGCCAGCAGCCCACTGGACTCTTTCACCGGGGAGCTGTTTTTT

clone_size: NA
d_call: NA
v_call: TRBV7-9
j_call: TRBJ1-4
cdr3_aa: CASSLGGQPNEKLFF
cdr3_nt: TGTGCCAGCAGCTTAGGCGGACAGCCTAATGAAAAACTGTTTTTT

clone_size: NA
d_call: NA
v_call: TRBV25-1
j_call: TRBJ2-1
cdr3_aa: CASSEFEGGGHNEQFF
cdr3_nt: TGTGCCAGCAGTGAGTTTGAGGGAGGCGGACACAATGAGCAGTTCTTC

clone_size: NA
d_call: NA
v_call: TRBV28
j_call: TRBJ1-1
cdr3_aa: CASSLVGDGDTEAFF
cdr3_nt: TGTGCCAGCAGTTTAGTGGGGGATGGGGACACTGAAGCTTTCTTT

clone_size: NA
d_call: NA
v_call: TRBV5-1
j_call: TRBJ1-5
cdr3_aa: CASSPSGLGAGQPQHF
cdr3_nt: TGCGCCAGCAGCCCCAGTGGGCTTGGGGCCGGGCAGCCCCAGCATTTT

clone_size: NA
d_call: NA
v_call: TRBV9
j_call: TRBJ2-7
cdr3_aa: CASSVGELHEQYF
cdr3_nt: TGTGCCAGCAGCGTAGGGGAGCTCCACGAGCAGTACTTC

clone_size: once
d_call: NA
v_call: TRBV7-2
j_call: TRBJ2-2
cdr3_aa: CASSLVRELFF
cdr3_nt: TGTGCCAGCAGCTTAGTGCGGGAGCTGTTTTTT

clone_size: NA
d_call: NA
v_call: TRBV2
j_call: TRBJ1-2
cdr3_aa: CASRDRGHYGYTF
cdr3_nt: TGTGCCAGCAGAGACCGTGGGCACTATGGCTACACCTTC

clone_size: NA
d_call: TRBD1
v_call: TRBV27
j_call: TRBJ1-2
cdr3_aa: CASSRQGYGYGYTF
cdr3_nt: TGTGCCAGCAGCCGACAGGGGTACGGCTATGGCTACACCTTC

clone_size: NA
d_call: NA
v_call: TRBV5-1
j_call: TRBJ1-3
cdr3_aa: CASSLDSGGTGNTIYF
cdr3_nt: TGCGCCAGCAGCTTGGATTCAGGCGGGACTGGAAACACCATATATTTT

clone_size: NA
d_call: TRBD1
v_call: TRBV18
j_call: TRBJ1-2
cdr3_aa: CASSPGQGVGYTF
cdr3_nt: TGTGCCAGCTCACCGGGACAGGGAGTTGGCTACACCTTC

clone_size: NA
d_call: TRBD1
v_call: TRBV10-3
j_call: TRBJ2-1
cdr3_aa: CAISVTYKTGGAGNEQFF
cdr3_nt: TGTGCCATCAGCGTCACCTATAAGACAGGGGGCGCGGGTAATGAGCAGTTCTTC

clone_size: NA
d_call: TRBD1
v_call: TRBV28
j_call: TRBJ1-5
cdr3_aa: CASSLGAQGGNQPQHF
cdr3_nt: TGTGCCAGCAGTTTGGGGGCTCAGGGGGGCAATCAGCCCCAGCATTTT

clone_size: few
d_call: NA
v_call: TRBV28
j_call: TRBJ2-7
cdr3_aa: CASSYPTGRSYEQYF
cdr3_nt: TGTGCCAGCAGTTACCCTACCGGCAGATCCTACGAGCAGTACTTC

clone_size: NA
d_call: NA
v_call: TRBV5-1
j_call: TRBJ2-3
cdr3_aa: CASSSRLSTDTQYF
cdr3_nt: TGCGCCAGCAGCTCGCGATTGAGCACAGATACGCAGTATTTT

clone_size: NA
d_call: TRBD1
v_call: TRBV5-6
j_call: TRBJ2-7
cdr3_aa: CASSWDSSSYEQYF
cdr3_nt: TGTGCCAGCAGCTGGGACAGCAGCTCCTACGAGCAGTACTTC

clone_size: NA
d_call: NA
v_call: TRBV14
j_call: TRBJ1-1
cdr3_aa: CASSQDMAITMNTEAFF
cdr3_nt: TGTGCCAGCAGCCAAGATATGGCTATCACTATGAACACTGAAGCTTTCTTT

clone_size: NA
d_call: NA
v_call: TRBV12-5
j_call: TRBJ1-4
cdr3_aa: CASGLRAEKLFF
cdr3_nt: TGTGCTAGTGGTTTGCGCGCGGAAAAACTGTTTTTT

clone_size: NA
d_call: NA
v_call: TRBV9
j_call: TRBJ1-1
cdr3_aa: CASSAHVDTEAFF
cdr3_nt: TGTGCCAGCAGCGCCCACGTAGACACTGAAGCTTTCTTT

clone_size: NA
d_call: TRBD1
v_call: TRBV7-2
j_call: TRBJ1-2
cdr3_aa: CASSLVSQGAQSRYTF
cdr3_nt: TGTGCCAGCAGCTTGGTTTCCCAGGGGGCGCAGAGTCGCTACACCTTC

clone_size: NA
d_call: NA
v_call: TRBV6-6
j_call: TRBJ2-1
cdr3_aa: CASTTLLGFEQFF
cdr3_nt: TGTGCCAGCACCACCTTACTAGGATTCGAGCAGTTCTTC

clone_size: NA
d_call: NA
v_call: TRBV9
j_call: TRBJ2-3
cdr3_aa: CASTKLGVGDTQYF
cdr3_nt: TGTGCCAGCACCAAGCTAGGGGTAGGTGATACGCAGTATTTT

clone_size: NA
d_call: TRBD2
v_call: TRBV6-5
j_call: TRBJ2-3
cdr3_aa: CASSPPGTSGAQYF
cdr3_nt: TGTGCCAGCAGTCCCCCCGGGACTAGCGGGGCCCAGTATTTT

clone_size: NA
d_call: NA
v_call: TRBV6-6
j_call: TRBJ1-2
cdr3_aa: CASTLRQNYGYTF
cdr3_nt: TGTGCCAGCACCCTAAGACAGAACTATGGCTACACCTTC

clone_size: NA
d_call: NA
v_call: TRBV2
j_call: TRBJ1-4
cdr3_aa: CASSEVGFATNEKLFF
cdr3_nt: TGTGCCAGCAGTGAAGTTGGGTTCGCAACTAATGAAAAACTGTTTTTT

clone_size: NA
d_call: NA
v_call: TRBV11-3
j_call: TRBJ2-2
cdr3_aa: CASSQGVSGANTGELFF
cdr3_nt: TGTGCCAGCAGCCAGGGGGTTAGCGGGGCGAACACCGGGGAGCTGTTTTTT

clone_size: NA
d_call: NA
v_call: TRBV28
j_call: TRBJ2-2
cdr3_aa: CASSQLTGELFF
cdr3_nt: TGTGCCAGCAGCCAATTAACCGGGGAGCTGTTTTTT

clone_size: NA
d_call: TRBD1
v_call: TRBV6-5
j_call: TRBJ2-7
cdr3_aa: CASSYTGGYEQYF
cdr3_nt: TGTGCCAGCAGTTATACAGGGGGATACGAGCAGTACTTC

clone_size: NA
d_call: TRBD1
v_call: TRBV15
j_call: TRBJ1-6
cdr3_aa: CATSRGLGDSYNSPLHF
cdr3_nt: TGTGCCACCAGCAGAGGTCTGGGGGACAGTTATAATTCACCCCTCCACTTT

clone_size: NA
d_call: TRBD1
v_call: TRBV5-5
j_call: TRBJ2-3
cdr3_aa: CASSLTRGMTDTQYF
cdr3_nt: TGTGCCAGCAGCCTGACCAGGGGGATGACAGATACGCAGTATTTT

clone_size: NA
d_call: TRBD1
v_call: TRBV30
j_call: TRBJ2-7
cdr3_aa: CAWSGDRGLPEQYF
cdr3_nt: TGTGCCTGGAGTGGGGACAGGGGGTTACCCGAGCAGTACTTC